This TCR beta chain was identified during a study of post-analysis software for immune sequencing data. Comments on this clonotype: Antigen unknown.

Included in the TCR beta cDNA libraries were unique molecular identifiers. TCRdb redid the calling of the PCR reads with MiXCR, one entry per CDR3 protein. The sample records about 820,000 distinct CDR3 sequences, roughly 58% being singletons. General study findings and limits: Controls' normalized Chao1 diversity significantly exceeded that of multiple sclerosis patients.

The TCR originated in a girl aged 5 to 17 with multiple sclerosis. Sequencing was carried out using blood.

The CDR3 spells CASSWTSTNEKLFF. CDR3 coding DNA: TGTGCCAGCAGCTGGACATCAACTAATGAAAAACTGTTTTTT. The chain carries TRBV7-2 and TRBJ1-4; weak D call: TRBD1 (5 bases). V lost 4 bases, J lost 0 bases, and 6 bases lay in between. This CDR3 has 14 residues. CDR1 and CDR2 from the germline V gene are SGHTA and FQGNSA.